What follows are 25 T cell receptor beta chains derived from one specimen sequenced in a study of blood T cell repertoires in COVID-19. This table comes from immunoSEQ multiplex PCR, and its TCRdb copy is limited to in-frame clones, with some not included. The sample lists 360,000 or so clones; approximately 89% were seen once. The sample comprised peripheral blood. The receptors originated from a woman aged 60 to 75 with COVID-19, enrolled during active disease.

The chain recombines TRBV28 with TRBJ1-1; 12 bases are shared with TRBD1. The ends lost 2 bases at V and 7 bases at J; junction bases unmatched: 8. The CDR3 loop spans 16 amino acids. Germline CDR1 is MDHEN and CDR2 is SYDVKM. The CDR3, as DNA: TGTGCCAGCAGTTTAGGTTCGGGACAGGGGGCCGGTGAAGCTTTCTTT. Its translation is CASSLGSGQGAGEAFF.

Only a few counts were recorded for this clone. CDR3 residues: CASRPGQGVENIQYF. CDR3 DNA: TGTGCCAGCAGACCGGGACAGGGGGTCGAAAACATTCAGTACTTC. V usage is TRBV6-5 and J usage is TRBJ2-4; 11 bases fit TRBD1. The CDR3 consists of 15 residues. V dropped 6 bases and J dropped 5; count of bases not matched to a gene: 6. Germline-derived CDR1 and CDR2 are MNHEY and SVGAGI.

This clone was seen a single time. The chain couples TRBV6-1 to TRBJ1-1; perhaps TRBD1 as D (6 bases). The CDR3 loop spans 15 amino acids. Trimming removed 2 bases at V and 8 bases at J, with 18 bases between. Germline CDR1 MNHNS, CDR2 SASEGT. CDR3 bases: TGTGCCAGCAGTGAATTTTTAGTAGGGGGGGAAGAAGCTTTCTTT. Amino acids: CASSEFLVGGEEAFF.

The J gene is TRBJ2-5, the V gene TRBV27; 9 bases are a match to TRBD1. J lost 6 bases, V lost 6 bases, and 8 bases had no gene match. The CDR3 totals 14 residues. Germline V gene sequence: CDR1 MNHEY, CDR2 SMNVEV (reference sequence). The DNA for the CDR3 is TGTGCCAGCAGCAAGGACAGGGGCCGGCAGACCCAGTACTTC. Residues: CASSKDRGRQTQYF.

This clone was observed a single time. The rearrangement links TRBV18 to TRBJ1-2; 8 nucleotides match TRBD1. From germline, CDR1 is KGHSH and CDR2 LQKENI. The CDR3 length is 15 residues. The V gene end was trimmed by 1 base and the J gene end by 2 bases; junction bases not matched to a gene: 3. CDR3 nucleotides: TGTGCCAGCTCACCACTGGACAGGGCCAACTATGGCTACACCTTC. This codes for CASSPLDRANYGYTF.

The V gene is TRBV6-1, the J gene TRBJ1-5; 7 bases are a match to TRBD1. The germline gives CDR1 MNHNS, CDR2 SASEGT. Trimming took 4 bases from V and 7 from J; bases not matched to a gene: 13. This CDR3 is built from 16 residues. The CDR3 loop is CASSGYSGGGWQPQHF. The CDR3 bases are TGTGCCAGCAGTGGGTACTCAGGGGGAGGTTGGCAGCCCCAGCATTTT.

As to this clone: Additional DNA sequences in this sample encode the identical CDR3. CDR3 coding DNA: TGTGCCAGCAGCTTGCGACTAGCTGGCCAAGAGACCCAGTACTTC. This encodes CASSLRLAGQETQYF. The V call is TRBV5-4, the J call TRBJ2-5; 7 bases map to TRBD2. Germline values: CDR1 SGHNT, CDR2 YYREEE (reference sequence). The CDR3 runs 15 residues. Trimming cost V 1 base and J 1 base; bases outside gene matches: 4. Using reference TRBV5-4 and TRBJ2-5 for the parts outside the CDR3, the full variable domain is ETGVTQSPTHLIKTRGQQVTLRCSSQSGHNTVSWYQQALGQGPQFIFQYYREEENGRGNFPPRFSGLQFPNYSSELNVNALELDDSALYLCASSLRLAGQETQYFGPGTRLLVL.

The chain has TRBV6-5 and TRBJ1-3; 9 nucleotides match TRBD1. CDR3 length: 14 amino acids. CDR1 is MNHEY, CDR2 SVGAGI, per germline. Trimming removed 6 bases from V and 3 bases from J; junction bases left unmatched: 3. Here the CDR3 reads CASRGTGIGNTIYF. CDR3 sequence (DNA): TGTGCCAGCAGGGGGACAGGGATTGGAAACACCATATATTTT.

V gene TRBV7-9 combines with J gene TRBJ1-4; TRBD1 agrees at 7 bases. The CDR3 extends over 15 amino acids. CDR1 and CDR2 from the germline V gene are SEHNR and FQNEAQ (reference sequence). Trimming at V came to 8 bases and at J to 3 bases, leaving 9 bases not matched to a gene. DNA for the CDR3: TGTGCCAGCGACACAGGGGAGGTTCCTAATGAAAAACTGTTTTTT. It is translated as CASDTGEVPNEKLFF.

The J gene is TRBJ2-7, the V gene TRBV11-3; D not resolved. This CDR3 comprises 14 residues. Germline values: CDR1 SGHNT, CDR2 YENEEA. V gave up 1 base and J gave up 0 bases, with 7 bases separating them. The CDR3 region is CASSLGPSSYEQYF. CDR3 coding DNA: TGTGCCAGCAGCTTAGGGCCAAGCTCCTACGAGCAGTACTTC.

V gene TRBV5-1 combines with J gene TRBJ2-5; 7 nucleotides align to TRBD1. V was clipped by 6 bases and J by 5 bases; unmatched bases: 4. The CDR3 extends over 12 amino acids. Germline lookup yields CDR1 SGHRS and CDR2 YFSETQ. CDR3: CASKGAGETQYF. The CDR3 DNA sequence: TGCGCCAGCAAGGGGGCAGGCGAGACCCAGTACTTC.

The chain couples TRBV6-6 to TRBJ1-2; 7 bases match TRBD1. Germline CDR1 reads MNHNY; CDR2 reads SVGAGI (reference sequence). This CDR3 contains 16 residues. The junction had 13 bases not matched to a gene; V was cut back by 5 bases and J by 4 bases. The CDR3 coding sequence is TGTGCCAGCAGTACCCTAACAGGGGCCAATTCCTATGGCTACACCTTC. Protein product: CASSTLTGANSYGYTF.

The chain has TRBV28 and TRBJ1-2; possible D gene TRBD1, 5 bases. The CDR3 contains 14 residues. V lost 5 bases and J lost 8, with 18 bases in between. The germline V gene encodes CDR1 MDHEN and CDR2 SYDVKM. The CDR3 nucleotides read TGTGCCAGCAGTCGACCCAGCGGGGCGGGAGGCTACACCTTC. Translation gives CASSRPSGAGGYTF.

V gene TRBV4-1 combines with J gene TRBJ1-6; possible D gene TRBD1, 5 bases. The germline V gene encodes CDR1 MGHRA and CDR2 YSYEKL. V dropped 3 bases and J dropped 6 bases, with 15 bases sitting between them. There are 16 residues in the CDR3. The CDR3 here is CASSQAQGLGNSPLHF. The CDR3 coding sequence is TGCGCCAGCAGCCAGGCGCAGGGCTTGGGTAATTCACCCCTCCACTTT.

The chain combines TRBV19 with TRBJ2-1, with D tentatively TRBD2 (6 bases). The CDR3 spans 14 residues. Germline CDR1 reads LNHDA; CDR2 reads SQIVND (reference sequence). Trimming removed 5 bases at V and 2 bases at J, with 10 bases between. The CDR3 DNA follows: TGTGCCAGTAGTTACTCGGGGGCCTACAATGAGCAGTTCTTC. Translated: CASSYSGAYNEQFF. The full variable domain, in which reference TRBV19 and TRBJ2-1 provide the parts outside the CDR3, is DGGITQSPKYLFRKEGQNVTLSCEQNLNHDAMYWYRQDPGQGLRLIYYSQIVNDFQKGDIAEGYSVSREKKESFPLTVTSAQKNPTAFYLCASSYSGAYNEQFFGPGTRLTVL.

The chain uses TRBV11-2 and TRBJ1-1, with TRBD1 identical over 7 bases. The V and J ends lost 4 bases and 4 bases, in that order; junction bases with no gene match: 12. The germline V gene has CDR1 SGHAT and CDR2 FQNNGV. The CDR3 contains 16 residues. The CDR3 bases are TGTGCCAGCAGCTCCCCGTACAGGGGTGGTGGCACTGAAGCTTTCTTT. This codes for CASSSPYRGGGTEAFF. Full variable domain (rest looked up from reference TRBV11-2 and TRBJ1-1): EAGVAQSPRYKIIEKRQSVAFWCNPISGHATLYWYQQILGQGPKLLIQFQNNGVVDDSQLPKDRFSAERLKGVDSTLKIQPAKLEDSAVYLCASSSPYRGGGTEAFFGQGTRLTVV.

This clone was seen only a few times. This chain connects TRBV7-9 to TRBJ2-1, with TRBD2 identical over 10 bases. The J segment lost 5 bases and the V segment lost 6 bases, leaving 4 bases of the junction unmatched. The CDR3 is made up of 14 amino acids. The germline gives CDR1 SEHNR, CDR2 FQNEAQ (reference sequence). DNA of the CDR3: TGTGCCAGCAGACCACTAGCGGGGAACAATGAGCAGTTCTTC. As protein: CASRPLAGNNEQFF.

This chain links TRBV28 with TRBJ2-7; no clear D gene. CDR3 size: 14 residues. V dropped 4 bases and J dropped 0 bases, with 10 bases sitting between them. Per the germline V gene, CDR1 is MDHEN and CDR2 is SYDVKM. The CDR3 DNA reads TGTGCCAGCAGTTACCGGCGGAGCTCCTACGAGCAGTACTTC. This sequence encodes CASSYRRSSYEQYF.

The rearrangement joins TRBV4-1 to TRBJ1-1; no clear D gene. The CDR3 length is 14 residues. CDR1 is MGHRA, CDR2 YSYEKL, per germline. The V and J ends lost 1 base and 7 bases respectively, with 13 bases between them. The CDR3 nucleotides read TGCGCCAGCAGCCAAGTACCTGGGCAAAGTGAAGCTTTCTTT. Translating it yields CASSQVPGQSEAFF.

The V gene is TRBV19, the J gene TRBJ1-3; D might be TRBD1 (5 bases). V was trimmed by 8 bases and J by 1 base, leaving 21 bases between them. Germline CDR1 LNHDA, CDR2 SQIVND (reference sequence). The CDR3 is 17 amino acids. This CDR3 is CASSKTAAGRSGNTIYF. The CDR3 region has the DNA TGTGCCAGTTCCAAAACCGCCGCGGGGCGTTCTGGAAACACCATATATTTT.

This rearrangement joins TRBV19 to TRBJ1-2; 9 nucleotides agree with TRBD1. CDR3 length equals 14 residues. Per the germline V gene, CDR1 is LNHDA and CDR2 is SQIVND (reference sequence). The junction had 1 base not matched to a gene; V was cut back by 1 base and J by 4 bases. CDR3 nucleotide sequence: TGTGCCAGTAGTATAGGGGACAGGGTCTATGGCTACACCTTC. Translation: CASSIGDRVYGYTF.

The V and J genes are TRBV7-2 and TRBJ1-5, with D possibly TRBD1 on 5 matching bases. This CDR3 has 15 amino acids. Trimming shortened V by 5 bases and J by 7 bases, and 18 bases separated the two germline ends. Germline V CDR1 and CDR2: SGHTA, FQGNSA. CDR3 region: CASSLAGGARQPQHF. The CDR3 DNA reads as TGTGCCAGCAGCCTCGCCGGCGGGGCCAGGCAGCCCCAGCATTTT.

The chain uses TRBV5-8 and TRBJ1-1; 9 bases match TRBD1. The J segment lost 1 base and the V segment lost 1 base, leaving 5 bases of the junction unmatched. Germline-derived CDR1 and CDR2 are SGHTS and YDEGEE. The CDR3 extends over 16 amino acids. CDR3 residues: CASSLSLGQGNTEAFF. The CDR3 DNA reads TGTGCCAGCAGCTTGTCCCTGGGACAGGGGAACACTGAAGCTTTCTTT.

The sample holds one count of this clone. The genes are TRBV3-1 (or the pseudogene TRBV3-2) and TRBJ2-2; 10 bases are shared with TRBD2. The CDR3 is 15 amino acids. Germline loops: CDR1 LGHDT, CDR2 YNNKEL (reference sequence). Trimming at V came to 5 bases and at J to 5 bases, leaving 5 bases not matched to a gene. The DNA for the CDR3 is TGTGCCAGCAGCTATAGCGGGGGGTTGACCGGGGAGCTGTTTTTT. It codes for CASSYSGGLTGELFF.

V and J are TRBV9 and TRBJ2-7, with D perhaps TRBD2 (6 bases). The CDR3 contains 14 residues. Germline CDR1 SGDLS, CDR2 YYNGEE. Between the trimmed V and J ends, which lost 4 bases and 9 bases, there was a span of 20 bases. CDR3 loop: CASSPSGGRLAQYF. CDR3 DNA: TGTGCCAGCAGCCCCAGCGGAGGGAGGCTCGCGCAGTACTTC.